These 17 T cell receptor beta chains were sequenced from one sample in a study of shared T cell receptors in the human thymus. Data came from immunoSEQ multiplex PCR; TCRdb stores just in-frame clones and leaves some out. This table has 600,000 to 900,000 clones, 70% to 90% appearing once. Another study also made use of these data, one on human thymus T cells.

Sequenced: thymocytes. All receptors derive from a girl under three years old with a congenital heart defect.

The rearrangement uses TRBV12-5 and TRBJ2-3, with D unresolved. From germline, CDR1 is LGHNT and CDR2 FRNRAP. The ends were cut back, 0 bases at V and 1 base at J, with 14 bases in the middle. CDR3 length: 17 residues. The CDR3 bases are TGTGCTAGTGGTTTGGTGCCCTGGCCTCGGGGCACAGATACGCAGTATTTT. As protein: CASGLVPWPRGTDTQYF.

Only a few counts were recorded for this clone. The J gene is TRBJ2-7, the V gene TRBV10-3, with 10 positions matching TRBD2. V was clipped by 6 bases and J by 3 bases; unmatched bases: 5. CDR1 and CDR2 from the germline V gene are ENHRY and SYGVKD. The CDR3 length is 14 residues. DNA for the CDR3: TGTGCCATCAGAAAGGGACTAGCGAACTACGAGCAGTACTTC. It specifies CAIRKGLANYEQYF.

The chain joins TRBV5-6 to TRBJ2-7; D perhaps matches TRBD2 (5 bases). Germline V gives CDR1 SGHDT, CDR2 YYEEEE. The CDR3 has 14 residues. V lost 4 bases and J 5 bases, leaving 16 bases between the germline ends. The CDR3 sequence: CASSDYRALDEQYF. DNA for the CDR3: TGTGCCAGCAGCGACTACAGAGCCCTGGACGAGCAGTACTTC.

The CDR3 here is CASTRVGLGKTQYF. DNA for the CDR3: TGTGCCAGCACCAGAGTGGGGCTTGGAAAGACCCAGTACTTC. The chain uses TRBV5-4 and TRBJ2-5, with D perhaps TRBD1 (5 bases). Trimming left V 6 bases short and J 6 bases short, with 18 bases between. Germline CDR1 reads SGHNT; CDR2 reads YYREEE (reference sequence). CDR3 length: 14 amino acids.

The sample holds one count of this clone. The rearrangement uses TRBV25-1 and TRBJ2-3; possibly TRBD1 for D (5 bases). Trimming left V 6 bases short and J 3 bases short, with 22 bases between. Per germline, CDR1 MGHDK and CDR2 SYGVNS. This CDR3 region has 17 residues. The CDR3 here is CASSAEPTAKKTDTQYF. CDR3 DNA: TGTGCCAGCAGCGCTGAACCGACAGCCAAAAAAACAGATACGCAGTATTTT.

The J gene is TRBJ2-4, the V gene TRBV7-2; 9 nucleotides align to TRBD1. The length of the CDR3 is 19 residues. V lost 4 bases and J lost 1; bases outside the gene matches: 14. CDR1 is SGHTA, CDR2 FQGNSA, per germline. In DNA, the CDR3 is TGTGCCAGCAGCTCGGACGGACAGGGGAAAGCCTCTGCCAAAAACATTCAGTACTTC. Its translation: CASSSDGQGKASAKNIQYF.

The V and J genes are TRBV5-1 and TRBJ2-7, with 8 bases lining up with TRBD1. Germline V gives CDR1 SGHRS, CDR2 YFSETQ. The CDR3 consists of 16 residues. With 0 bases clipped from V and 1 base from J, the junction kept 6 bases outside the gene matches. CDR3 loop: CASSLVRTGTSYEQYF. In nucleotides, the CDR3 is TGCGCCAGCAGCTTGGTTCGGACAGGGACTTCCTACGAGCAGTACTTC. Combining the CDR3 with reference TRBV5-1 and TRBJ2-7 gives the whole variable domain KAGVTQTPRYLIKTRGQQVTLSCSPISGHRSVSWYQQTPGQGLQFLFEYFSETQRNKGNFPGRFSGRQFSNSRSEMNVSTLELGDSALYLCASSLVRTGTSYEQYFGPGTRLTVT.

V is TRBV5-1 and J is TRBJ1-1; no reliable D call. The V gene lost 4 bases and the J gene lost 0 bases, with 10 bases spanning the gap. The CDR3 is 14 amino acids. Germline V lookup: CDR1 SGHRS, CDR2 YFSETQ. CDR3 sequence reads: CASSPVGVNTEAFF. The DNA for the CDR3 is TGCGCCAGCAGCCCTGTCGGGGTGAACACTGAAGCTTTCTTT.

This clone appeared a single time. The V and J genes are TRBV7-4 and TRBJ1-2, with 7 bases fitting TRBD1. The CDR3 length is 15 residues. The germline gives CDR1 SGHVT, CDR2 SQSDAQ. Trimming removed 0 bases from V and 5 bases from J; junction bases left unmatched: 6. CDR3 protein: CASSLARQGSYGYTF. CDR3 nucleotides: TGTGCCAGCAGCTTAGCGCGACAGGGAAGTTATGGCTACACCTTC. The whole variable domain, filled in from reference TRBV7-4 and TRBJ1-2, reads GAGVSQSPRYKVAKRGRDVALRCDSISGHVTLYWYRQTLGQGSEVLTYSQSDAQRDKSGRPSGRFSAERPERSVSTLKIQRTEQGDSAVYLCASSLARQGSYGYTFGSGTRLTVV.

J is TRBJ1-2 and V is TRBV6-1; the D gene is possibly TRBD1 (5 bases). The V end lost 7 bases, the J end lost 7 bases, and 13 bases lay between the germline ends. This CDR3 region has 12 residues. CDR1 and CDR2 (germline): MNHNS, SASEGT. The CDR3 DNA reads as TGTGCCAGCAAGGAGACAGAGAGTGGCTACACCTTC. Amino acids: CASKETESGYTF.

The rearrangement joins TRBV6-1 to TRBJ2-7, with D unresolved. V lost 2 bases and J lost 4, with 12 bases in between. Germline V gene sequence: CDR1 MNHNS, CDR2 SASEGT. The CDR3 runs 14 residues. This CDR3 is CASSELRRPYEQYF. The CDR3 DNA reads as TGTGCCAGCAGTGAACTCCGCAGGCCGTACGAGCAGTACTTC.

The V and J genes are TRBV7-9 and TRBJ2-3, with TRBD2 as a possible D gene (6 bases). CDR1 SEHNR and CDR2 FQNEAQ come from the germline V gene (reference sequence). The CDR3 consists of 16 residues. V lost 8 bases and J lost 0, with 18 bases in between. CDR3 DNA: TGTGCCAGCCGATTAGAGGCGCGGGGAAGCACAGATACGCAGTATTTT. Amino acid sequence: CASRLEARGSTDTQYF.

The chain links TRBV6-1 to TRBJ1-1, with 10 positions matching TRBD1. V trimming: 3 bases; J trimming: 5 bases; junction bases outside the gene matches: 21. The CDR3 totals 20 residues. The V gene's germline CDR1 is MNHNS and CDR2 SASEGT. The CDR3 loop is CASSDSRDRGGRLLATEAFF. In DNA, the CDR3 is TGTGCCAGCAGTGATAGCCGGGACAGGGGAGGGCGTTTATTAGCTACTGAAGCTTTCTTT.

The chain couples TRBV4-3 to TRBJ1-2; TRBD1 is a possible D gene (5 bases). CDR1 is LGHNA and CDR2 is YSLEER in the germline V gene. V dropped 4 bases and J dropped 4 bases, with 22 bases sitting between them. This CDR3 comprises 17 residues. This chain's CDR3 is CASSLRVTWDCIYGYTF. The CDR3 DNA reads TGCGCCAGCAGCCTTCGGGTGACGTGGGACTGCATCTATGGCTACACCTTC.

The chain combines TRBV10-2 with TRBJ2-3; possible D gene TRBD1, 6 bases. From germline, CDR1 is WSHSY and CDR2 SAAADI. The CDR3 length is 15 residues. V lost 8 bases and J 2 bases, leaving 17 bases between the germline ends. The CDR3, as DNA: TGCGCCAGCGAACAGGGAATGATCCTCACAGATACGCAGTATTTT. It yields the protein CASEQGMILTDTQYF.

This chain joins TRBV4-1 and TRBJ1-2; D not certain. The CDR3 has 15 residues. Per germline, CDR1 MGHRA and CDR2 YSYEKL. Deletions cut 0 bases from V and 5 bases from J, with 13 bases between. CDR3 sequence: CASSQDLGREYGYTF. DNA for the CDR3: TGCGCCAGCAGCCAAGATTTGGGTAGGGAGTATGGCTACACCTTC.

This clone was detected once. The chain is built from TRBV7-2 and TRBJ2-7; 7 bases fit TRBD1. The CDR3 has 17 residues. Germline loops: CDR1 SGHTA, CDR2 FQGNSA. The V segment lost 5 bases and the J segment 3 bases; nucleotides outside the gene matches: 16. DNA for the CDR3: TGTGCCAGCAGCCCCCGCCAAGGACAGGAAGAAGGCTACGAGCAGTACTTC. This codes for CASSPRQGQEEGYEQYF.